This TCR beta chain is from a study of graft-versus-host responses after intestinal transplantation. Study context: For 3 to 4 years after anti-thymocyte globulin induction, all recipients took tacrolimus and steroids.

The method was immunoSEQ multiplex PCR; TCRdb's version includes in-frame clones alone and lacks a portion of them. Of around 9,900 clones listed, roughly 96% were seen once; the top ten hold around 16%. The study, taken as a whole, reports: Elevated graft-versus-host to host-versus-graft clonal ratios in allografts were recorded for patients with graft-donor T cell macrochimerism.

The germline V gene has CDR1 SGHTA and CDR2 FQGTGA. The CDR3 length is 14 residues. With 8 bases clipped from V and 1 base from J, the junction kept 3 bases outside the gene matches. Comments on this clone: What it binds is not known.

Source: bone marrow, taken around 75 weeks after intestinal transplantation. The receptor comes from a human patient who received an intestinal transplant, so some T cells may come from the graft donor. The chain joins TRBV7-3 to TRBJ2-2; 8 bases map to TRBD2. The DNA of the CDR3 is TGTGCCAGCGGAACTAGCGGGAACACCGGGGAGCTGTTTTTT. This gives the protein CASGTSGNTGELFF. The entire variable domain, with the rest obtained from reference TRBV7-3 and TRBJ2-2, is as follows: GAGVSQTPSNKVTEKGKYVELRCDPISGHTALYWYRQSLGQGPEFLIYFQGTGAADDSGLPNDRFFAVRPEGSVSTLKIQRTERGDSAVYLCASGTSGNTGELFFGEGSRLTVL.